The rows below give T cell receptor beta chains drawn from one sample of a study of T cells in narcolepsy. The method was immunoSEQ multiplex PCR; TCRdb's version includes in-frame clones alone and lacks a portion of them. Of fewer than 20,000 clones in the sample, roughly 85% were seen once. The sequencing sample was made of memory (CD45RA-) CD4+ T cells from blood. These receptors all come from a human donor in good health. The CDR3 runs from the conserved cysteine through the conserved F or W. A D gene is named only where the DNA matches it firmly. The size of a clone is reported for some rows only, either as once, few or many, or as a class for expanded clones.

clone size | D gene | J gene | V gene | CDR3 protein | CDR3 DNA
. | TRBD1 | TRBJ2-3 | TRBV6-1 | CASSATGGRRTDTQYF | TGTGCCAGCAGTGCGACAGGGGGAAGGAGGACAGATACGCAGTATTTT
. | . | TRBJ1-2 | TRBV19 | CASSNPQWGNNYGYTF | TGTGCCAGTAGTAATCCCCAATGGGGGAATAACTATGGCTACACCTTC
. | TRBD1 | TRBJ1-5 | TRBV6-5 | CATAGDRNQPQHF | TGTGCCACCGCGGGGGACAGGAATCAGCCCCAGCATTTT
few | TRBD1 | TRBJ1-1 | TRBV5-1 | CASSLGLARGTEAFF | TGCGCCAGCAGCTTGGGATTGGCCAGGGGGACTGAAGCTTTCTTT
. | . | TRBJ1-5 | TRBV6-1 | CASAGTYSNQPQHF | TGTGCCAGCGCAGGGACCTATAGCAATCAGCCCCAGCATTTT
. | . | TRBJ1-2 | TRBV9 | CASSDSISGGYTF | TGTGCCAGCAGCGACTCAATCTCTGGCGGCTACACCTTC
. | TRBD1 | TRBJ1-5 | TRBV6-1 | CASSLNRGPGQPQHF | TGTGCCAGCAGTTTGAACAGGGGCCCTGGTCAGCCCCAGCATTTT
. | . | TRBJ1-5 | TRBV7-2 | CASSLTGTNNQPQHF | TGTGCCAGCAGCTTAACGGGAACAAATAATCAGCCCCAGCATTTT
. | . | TRBJ2-7 | TRBV7-8 | CASSRDRLYEQYF | TGTGCCAGCAGCCGGGACCGCCTCTACGAGCAGTACTTC
. | . | TRBJ2-1 | TRBV7-6 | CASSLTAYNEQFF | TGTGCCAGCAGCTTAACGGCATACAATGAGCAGTTCTTC
few | . | TRBJ2-7 | TRBV10-1 | CASSETASYEQYF | TGCGCCAGCAGTGAGACCGCTTCCTACGAGCAGTACTTC
. | . | TRBJ2-1 | TRBV7-9 | CASSLAGTGEQFF | TGTGCCAGCAGCTTAGCGGGTACAGGGGAGCAGTTCTTC
. | . | TRBJ1-4 | TRBV6-1 | CASTPWRDGGEKLFF | TGTGCCAGCACCCCCTGGAGGGACGGGGGAGAAAAACTGTTTTTT
. | . | TRBJ2-3 | TRBV5-1 | CASSQAPPGDTQYF | TGCGCCAGCAGCCAAGCGCCCCCGGGTGATACGCAGTATTTT
. | . | TRBJ1-4 | TRBV30 | CACPGGGNEKLFF | TGTGCCTGTCCTGGGGGGGGTAATGAAAAACTGTTTTTT
. | . | TRBJ1-1 | TRBV19 | CASCPRGAVGSTEAFF | TGTGCCAGTTGCCCACGGGGGGCGGTGGGGAGCACTGAAGCTTTCTTT
few | . | TRBJ2-4 | TRBV4-3 | CASSQADLAKNIQYF | TGCGCCAGCAGCCAAGCCGATCTAGCCAAAAACATTCAGTACTTC
. | TRBD2 | TRBJ2-7 | TRBV5-8 | CASSLRTSGSHEQYF | TGTGCCAGCAGCTTGCGGACTAGCGGGAGCCACGAGCAGTACTTC
few | . | TRBJ2-2 | TRBV2 | CARGQPALGTGELFF | TGTGCCCGAGGACAGCCCGCACTGGGCACCGGGGAGCTGTTTTTT
. | . | TRBJ1-1 | TRBV11-2 | CASRQGMNTEAFF | TGTGCCAGCAGGCAGGGTATGAACACTGAAGCTTTCTTT
few | TRBD2 | TRBJ2-2 | TRBV2 | CASSSAGGPTGELFF | TGTGCCAGCAGTTCTGCGGGAGGGCCTACCGGGGAGCTGTTTTTT
. | . | TRBJ1-2 | TRBV6-1 | CASSARQEGGYGYTF | TGTGCCAGCAGTGCCCGACAGGAAGGGGGATATGGCTACACCTTC
. | TRBD2 | TRBJ2-4 | TRBV2 | CASSESLGLAGGLAKNIQYF | TGTGCCAGCAGTGAAAGTCTCGGACTAGCGGGAGGTCTAGCCAAAAACATTCAGTACTTC
. | . | TRBJ2-1 | TRBV5-4 | CASSSEGNEQFF | TGTGCCAGCAGCTCAGAGGGCAATGAGCAGTTCTTC
. | . | TRBJ2-2 | TRBV29-1 | CSVRPGSLSGELFF | TGCAGCGTCAGGCCAGGGAGTCTGTCCGGGGAGCTGTTTTTT
. | TRBD1 | TRBJ1-1 | TRBV29-1 | CSARQGFRDTEAFF | TGCAGCGCAAGACAGGGGTTTCGGGATACTGAAGCTTTCTTT
. | TRBD2 | TRBJ2-7 | TRBV10-3 | CAITQSGVGEQYF | TGTGCCATCACCCAGAGCGGGGTCGGCGAGCAGTACTTC
. | . | TRBJ2-3 | TRBV5-3 | CARSPKPRVPDTQYF | TGTGCCAGAAGCCCCAAACCCAGGGTCCCAGATACGCAGTATTTT
. | . | TRBJ2-5 | TRBV11-3 | CASSRRQGLGETQYF | TGTGCCAGCAGCCGCCGGCAGGGATTAGGAGAGACCCAGTACTTC
once | . | TRBJ2-6 | TRBV6-6 | CASTSSGANVLTF | TGTGCCAGCACCTCCTCTGGGGCCAACGTCCTGACTTTC
. | TRBD2 | TRBJ2-1 | TRBV6-5 | CAARRVAGENEQFF | TGTGCCGCGCGTAGGGTAGCGGGGGAAAATGAGCAGTTCTTC
. | . | TRBJ1-1 | TRBV19 | CASSMGPYTEAFF | TGTGCCAGTAGTATGGGACCTTACACTGAAGCTTTCTTT
. | . | TRBJ2-1 | TRBV6-5 | CASNRPGLANNEQFF | TGTGCCAGCAATAGACCGGGACTCGCCAACAATGAGCAGTTCTTC
once | . | TRBJ1-2 | TRBV5-5 | CASSLEFEGYTF | TGTGCCAGCAGCTTGGAGTTCGAAGGCTACACCTTC
. | . | TRBJ1-6 | TRBV30 | CAWTRDPPLHF | TGTGCCTGGACACGAGACCCACCCCTCCACTTT
. | . | TRBJ2-5 | TRBV6-1 | CATRAPGETQYF | TGTGCCACCAGAGCTCCTGGGGAGACCCAGTACTTC
. | . | TRBJ1-5 | TRBV19 | CASSMQGRQPQHF | TGTGCCAGTAGTATGCAGGGCCGTCAGCCCCAGCATTTT
. | . | TRBJ1-2 | TRBV7-8 | CASSSPLGSGYTF | TGTGCCAGCAGCTCGCCCCTGGGGTCTGGCTACACCTTC
. | . | TRBJ2-3 | TRBV25-1 | CASGKQGPVTDTQYF | TGTGCCAGCGGGAAACAGGGTCCTGTCACAGATACGCAGTATTTT
. | TRBD1 | TRBJ1-6 | TRBV27 | CASSFFNRGPGGNSPLHF | TGTGCCAGCAGTTTCTTCAACAGGGGGCCGGGGGGGAATTCACCCCTCCACTTT
. | TRBD2 | TRBJ2-7 | TRBV7-2 | CASSVTSGTPYEQYF | TGTGCCAGCAGCGTGACTAGCGGGACGCCCTACGAGCAGTACTTC
. | . | TRBJ2-5 | TRBV27 | CASSLLPTPGETQYF | TGTGCCAGCAGTCTCCTCCCGACTCCCGGAGAGACCCAGTACTTC
. | . | TRBJ1-2 | TRBV5-6 | CASSPGAGSDYGYTF | TGTGCCAGCAGCCCAGGGGCAGGGAGTGACTATGGCTACACCTTC
. | . | TRBJ1-1 | TRBV18 | CASSPLGGSTEAFF | TGTGCCAGCTCACCACTCGGGGGTTCCACTGAAGCTTTCTTT
. | TRBD1 | TRBJ1-5 | TRBV7-2 | CASSIIGGRSNQPQHF | TGTGCCAGCAGTATTATAGGGGGCCGGAGCAATCAGCCCCAGCATTTT
. | TRBD1 | TRBJ2-1 | TRBV29-1 | CSVRDSSSYNEQFF | TGCAGCGTTAGGGACAGCAGCTCCTACAATGAGCAGTTCTTC
. | . | TRBJ1-5 | TRBV7-2 | CASSATGYSNQPQHF | TGTGCCAGCAGCGCGACAGGTTATAGCAATCAGCCCCAGCATTTT